Presented here are 3 T cell receptor beta chains from one specimen sequenced in a study of cytomegalovirus exposure and HLA in healthy donors (TCRdb year 2017). Libraries came from the immunoSEQ multiplex PCR assay. The multiplex PCR relied on a mix of 60 forward primers for TCR Vbeta segments and 13 reverse primers for TCR Jbeta segments. Sourced from immuneACCESS, this table was stored by TCRdb with only in-frame sequences that have V and J called. A share of the clones is absent; for the studies checked, an unresolved V gene accounts for under half, and the remainder has no known explanation. The sample table contains fewer than 100,000 clones; only one count was recorded for roughly 76% of them. The ten largest clones capture roughly 2% of the sample. The sequencing sample was made of PBMCs. The receptors come from a man aged 35-49 years in good health and CMV-seronegative.

The rearrangement links TRBV6-5 to TRBJ1-2; TRBD1 is a possible D gene (5 bases). V was cut by 2 bases and J by 4 bases, with 14 bases left in between. The CDR3 totals 15 residues. Germline CDR1 and CDR2: MNHEY and SVGAGI. The CDR3 protein is CASSYPTAAGYGYTF. Here the CDR3 DNA reads TGTGCCAGCAGTTACCCGACAGCAGCTGGCTATGGCTACACCTTC.

This clone was seen only a few times. The chain employs TRBV4-3 and TRBJ1-2, with unresolved D. Between the trimmed V and J ends, which lost 0 bases and 3 bases, there was a span of 11 bases. This CDR3 region has 15 residues. The V gene's germline CDR1 is LGHNA and CDR2 YSLEER. The CDR3 DNA is TGCGCCAGCAGCCAAGAGGGGAGGAACCACTATGGCTACACCTTC. Encoded protein: CASSQEGRNHYGYTF.

V and J are TRBV11-2 and TRBJ2-3, with 10 nucleotides matching TRBD2. With 1 base clipped from V and 4 bases from J, the junction kept 5 bases outside the gene matches. The CDR3 loop spans 16 amino acids. The V gene's germline CDR1 is SGHAT and CDR2 FQNNGV. The CDR3 DNA follows: TGTGCCAGCAGCTTAGGAGCGGGAGGGCCCCCAGATACGCAGTATTTT. This sequence encodes CASSLGAGGPPDTQYF.